This T cell receptor beta chain was identified during a study of T cells after yellow fever vaccination. Study results and caveats: Faster peaking, at day 5 versus 15, marked a secondary response that was weaker.

TCRdb re-called the 5' RACE reads with MiXCR, one entry per CDR3 protein. This table has 450,000 to 600,000 distinct CDR3 sequences, 17% appearing once. This clonotype was recorded a few times. As yet, its antigen is unknown. The clonotype comes from a man aged 18 to 30 who received the YFV17D yellow fever vaccine. Material: PBMCs, obtained around 5 days after the first yellow fever vaccination.

CDR3 sequence (DNA): TGCAGTGCTAGAGACCCCAAAGGGGGTCCTGAGCAGTTCTTC. As protein: CSARDPKGGPEQFF. V is TRBV20-1 and J is TRBJ2-1; D possibly corresponds to TRBD1 (6 bases). The V gene's germline CDR1 is DFQATT and CDR2 SNEGSKA (reference sequence). This CDR3 is 14 amino acids long. V was shortened by 0 bases and J by 9 bases, with 15 bases between the two germline ends.